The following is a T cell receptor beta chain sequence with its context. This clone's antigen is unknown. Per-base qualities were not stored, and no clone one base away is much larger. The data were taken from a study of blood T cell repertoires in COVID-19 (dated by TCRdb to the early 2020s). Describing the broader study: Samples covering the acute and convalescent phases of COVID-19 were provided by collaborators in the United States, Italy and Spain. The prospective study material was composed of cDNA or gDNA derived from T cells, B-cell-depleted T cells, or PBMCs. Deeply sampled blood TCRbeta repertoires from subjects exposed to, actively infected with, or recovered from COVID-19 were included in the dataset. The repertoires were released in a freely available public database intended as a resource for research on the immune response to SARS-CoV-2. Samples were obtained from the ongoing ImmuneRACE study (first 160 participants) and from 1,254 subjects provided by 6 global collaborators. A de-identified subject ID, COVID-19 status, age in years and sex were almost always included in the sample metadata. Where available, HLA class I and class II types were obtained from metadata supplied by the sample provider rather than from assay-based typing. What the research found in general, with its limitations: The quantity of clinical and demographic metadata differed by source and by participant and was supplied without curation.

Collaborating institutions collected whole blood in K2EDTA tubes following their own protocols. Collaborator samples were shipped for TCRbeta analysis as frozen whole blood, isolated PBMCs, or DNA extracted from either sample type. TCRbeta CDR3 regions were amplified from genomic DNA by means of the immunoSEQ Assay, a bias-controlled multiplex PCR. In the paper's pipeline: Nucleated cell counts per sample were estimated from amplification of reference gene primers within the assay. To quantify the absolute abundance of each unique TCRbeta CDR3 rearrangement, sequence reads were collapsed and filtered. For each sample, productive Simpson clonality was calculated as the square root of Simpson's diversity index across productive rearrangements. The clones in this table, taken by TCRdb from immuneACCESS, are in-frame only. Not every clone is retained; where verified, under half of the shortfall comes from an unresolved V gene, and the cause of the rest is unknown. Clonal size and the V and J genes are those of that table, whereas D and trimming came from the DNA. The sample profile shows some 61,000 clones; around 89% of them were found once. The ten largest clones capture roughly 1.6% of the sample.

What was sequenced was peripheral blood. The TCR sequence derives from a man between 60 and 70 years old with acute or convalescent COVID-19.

Here the CDR3 is given as CASSHASGVGTQYF. The base sequence is TGTGCCAGCAGCCATGCCTCCGGGGTGGGGACCCAGTACTTC. Recombination joined TRBV3-1 (or the pseudogene TRBV3-2) with TRBJ2-5; D gene: possibly TRBD2, on 5 matching bases. The junction carries 15 bases between V and J, which are trimmed by 3 bases and 7 bases respectively. Including cysteine and phenylalanine, the CDR3 has 14 amino acids. CDR3 DNA is the only sequence kept; it has 42 bases, read in frame from the first base. CDR1 is given as LGHDT and CDR2 as YNNKEL, both from the germline V gene (reference sequence).